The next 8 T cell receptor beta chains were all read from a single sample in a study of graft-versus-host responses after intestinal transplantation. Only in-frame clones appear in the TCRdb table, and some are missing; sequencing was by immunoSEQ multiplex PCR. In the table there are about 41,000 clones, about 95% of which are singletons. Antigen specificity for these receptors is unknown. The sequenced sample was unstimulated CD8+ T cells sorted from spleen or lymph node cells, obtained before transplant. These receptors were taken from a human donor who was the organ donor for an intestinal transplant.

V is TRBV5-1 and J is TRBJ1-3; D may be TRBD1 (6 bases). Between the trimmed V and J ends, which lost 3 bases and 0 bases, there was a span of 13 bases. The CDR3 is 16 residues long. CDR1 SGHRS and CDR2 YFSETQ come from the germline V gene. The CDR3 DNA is TGCGCCAGCAGCTCGATGACAGGTCTCTCTGGAAACACCATATATTTT. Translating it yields CASSSMTGLSGNTIYF.

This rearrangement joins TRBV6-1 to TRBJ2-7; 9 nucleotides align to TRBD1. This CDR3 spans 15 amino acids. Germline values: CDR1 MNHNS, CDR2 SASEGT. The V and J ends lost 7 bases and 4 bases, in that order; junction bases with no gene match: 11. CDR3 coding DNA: TGTGCCAGCAATCAGCCTACAGGGGGCTGGTACGAGCAGTACTTC. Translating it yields CASNQPTGGWYEQYF.

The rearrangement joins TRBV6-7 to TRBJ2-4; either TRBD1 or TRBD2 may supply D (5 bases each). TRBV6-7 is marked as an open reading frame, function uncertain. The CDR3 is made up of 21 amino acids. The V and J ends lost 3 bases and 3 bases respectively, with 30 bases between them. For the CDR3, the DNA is TGTGCCAGCAGTTATGGACAAGCGGTGCTCACCGTCAATGGAGGCAAAAACATTCAGTACTTC. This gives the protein CASSYGQAVLTVNGGKNIQYF.

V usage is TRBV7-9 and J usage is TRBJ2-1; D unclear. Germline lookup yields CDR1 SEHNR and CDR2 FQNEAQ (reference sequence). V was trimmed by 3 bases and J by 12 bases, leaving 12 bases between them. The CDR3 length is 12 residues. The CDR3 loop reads CASSFAIDGQFF. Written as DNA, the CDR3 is TGTGCCAGCAGCTTTGCGATCGATGGGCAGTTCTTC.

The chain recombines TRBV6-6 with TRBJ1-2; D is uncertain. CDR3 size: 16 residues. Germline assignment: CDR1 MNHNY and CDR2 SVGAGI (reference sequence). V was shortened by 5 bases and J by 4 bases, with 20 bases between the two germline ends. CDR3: CASSQSGLRNRYGYTF. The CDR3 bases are TGTGCCAGCAGTCAATCCGGGCTCCGAAACCGCTATGGCTACACCTTC.

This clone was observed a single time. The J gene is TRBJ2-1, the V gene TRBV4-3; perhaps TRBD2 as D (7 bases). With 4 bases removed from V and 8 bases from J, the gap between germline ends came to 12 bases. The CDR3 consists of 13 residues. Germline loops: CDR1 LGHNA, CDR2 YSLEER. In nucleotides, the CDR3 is TGCGCCAGCAGCCTCGGGGGGCTTGATGAGCAGTTCTTC. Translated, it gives CASSLGGLDEQFF.

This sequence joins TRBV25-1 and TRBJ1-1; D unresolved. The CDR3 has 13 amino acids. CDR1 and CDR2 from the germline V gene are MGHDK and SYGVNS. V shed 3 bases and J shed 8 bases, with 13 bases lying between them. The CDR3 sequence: CASSDLLNGEAFF. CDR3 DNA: TGTGCCAGCAGTGACCTACTTAATGGAGAAGCTTTCTTT.

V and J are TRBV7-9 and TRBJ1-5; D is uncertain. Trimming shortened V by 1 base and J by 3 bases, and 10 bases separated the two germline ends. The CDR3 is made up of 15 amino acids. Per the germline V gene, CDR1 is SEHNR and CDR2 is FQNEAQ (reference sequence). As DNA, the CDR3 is TGTGCCAGCAGCTTAGGGTGGGGTCCCAATCAGCCCCAGCATTTT. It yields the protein CASSLGWGPNQPQHF.